This TCR beta chain derives from a study of a mutant IDH1 vaccine in newly diagnosed glioma. Study-level background: Commencement of vaccination occurred 4-6 weeks following radiotherapy alone, or concurrently with temozolomide cycles. General observations from the study: Researchers report vaccine-induced immune responses in 93.3% of patients.

Profiling relied on immunoSEQ multiplex PCR, and the TCRdb table lists in-frame clones only, not all of them. The data contain tens of thousands of clones, 75% to 90% of them singletons. This CDR3 comprises 15 residues. CDR1 is SGHAT and CDR2 is FQNNGV in the germline V gene. Trimming pared 1 base from V and 7 bases from J, leaving 17 bases between. With respect to this clone: The antigen remains undetermined.

Time point of the sample: week 23, last vaccination. Vaccination comprised doses that each held 300 ug of mutant IDH1 20-mer peptide, plus topical imiquimod. Astrocytomas that were new, WHO grade 3 or 4, IDH1-mutant and ATRX-lost were present in the donors. This TCR derives from a young man with glioma. This rearrangement joins TRBV11-2 to TRBJ2-7; D might be TRBD2 (5 bases). Source: PBMCs, taken from a glioma patient whose treatment included an IDH1 peptide vaccine. The CDR3: CASSLGGSLSGEQYF. The CDR3 region has the DNA TGTGCCAGCAGCTTAGGTGGGAGTCTCTCGGGGGAGCAGTACTTC.